These T cell receptor beta chains were read from a single sample in a study of OX40 agonist ivuxolimab in advanced cancers. The data were produced by immunoSEQ multiplex PCR, yet TCRdb's version contains in-frame clones alone and is incomplete. The table lists 60,000 to 80,000 clones, nearly 90% of them singletons. This specimen was CD4+ or CD8+ T cells sorted from blood, taken in a trial of the OX40 agonist ivuxolimab. These receptors originate from an adult with an advanced solid tumor such as melanoma, head and neck, liver or kidney cancer. CDR3s include the opening cysteine and the closing phenylalanine or tryptophan. The D gene is left open where the match is weak. The listing skips clone size in some rows; elsewhere it reads once, few, many or a size class.

j_gene,v_gene,abundance,d_gene,CDR3aa,CDR3nt
TRBJ2-3,TRBV5-1,-,-,CASSWADTQYF,TGCGCCAGCAGCTGGGCAGATACGCAGTATTTT
TRBJ2-7,TRBV10-2,-,-,CASSALESYEQYF,TGCGCCAGCAGTGCCCTAGAGTCCTACGAGCAGTACTTC
TRBJ2-3,TRBV7-8,-,-,CASSSSRAADTQYF,TGTGCCAGCAGCTCATCTAGGGCGGCAGATACGCAGTATTTT
TRBJ1-6,TRBV10-3,-,-,CAIRSGLDSPLHF,TGTGCCATCAGATCAGGGTTGGATTCACCCCTCCACTTT
TRBJ1-5,TRBV5-4,-,TRBD1,CASSQQGDPDSNQPQHF,TGTGCCAGCAGCCAACAGGGGGACCCTGATAGCAATCAGCCCCAGCATTTT
TRBJ1-3,TRBV2,-,-,CASSVGGDSGNTIYF,TGTGCCAGCAGTGTCGGGGGCGACTCTGGAAACACCATATATTTT
TRBJ2-3,TRBV5-1,-,TRBD1,CASSPGTDHRTDTQYF,TGCGCCAGCAGCCCAGGGACAGACCACCGCACAGATACGCAGTATTTT
TRBJ1-1,TRBV5-1,-,-,CASSLRGTEAFF,TGCGCCAGCAGCTTGAGGGGGACAGAAGCTTTCTTT
TRBJ1-6,TRBV4-1,-,-,CASSQDLVYNSPLHF,TGCGCCAGCAGCCAAGATTTAGTTTATAATTCACCCCTCCACTTT
TRBJ2-1,TRBV7-3,-,TRBD2,CASSLGSGSYEQFF,TGTGCCAGCAGCCTCGGTAGCGGGAGTTATGAGCAGTTCTTC
TRBJ2-3,TRBV29-1,-,-,CSVLAGTDTQYF,TGCAGCGTTCTAGCTGGCACAGATACGCAGTATTTT
TRBJ2-5,TRBV4-1,-,TRBD2,CASSQVGLARETQYF,TGCGCCAGCAGCCAAGTGGGACTAGCGAGGGAGACCCAGTACTTC
TRBJ1-2,TRBV18,-,-,CASSPLDGNYGYTF,TGTGCCAGCTCACCCCTGGACGGGAACTATGGCTACACCTTC
TRBJ2-7,TRBV2,once,TRBD1,CASGGTGVGEQYF,TGTGCCAGCGGGGGGACAGGGGTAGGCGAGCAGTACTTC
TRBJ2-6,TRBV9,once,TRBD1,CASSFRDSGSGANVLTF,TGTGCCAGCAGCTTTAGGGACAGTGGCTCTGGGGCCAACGTCCTGACTTTC
TRBJ2-3,TRBV11-2,-,TRBD1,CASSPRQGWTDTQYF,TGTGCCAGCAGCCCACGACAGGGTTGGACAGATACGCAGTATTTT
TRBJ2-1,TRBV5-1,-,TRBD2,CASSLAAGIRQFF,TGCGCCAGCAGCTTGGCAGCGGGGATCCGGCAGTTCTTC
TRBJ2-7,TRBV12-5,-,TRBD1,CASGLVMGRGRFEQYF,TGTGCTAGTGGTTTGGTAATGGGCAGGGGGCGCTTCGAGCAGTACTTC
TRBJ2-7,TRBV6-1,-,-,CASTERGTGYYEQYF,TGTGCCAGCACCGAGCGGGGGACAGGGTATTACGAGCAGTACTTC
TRBJ2-3,TRBV5-4,-,-,CASSLGWGSTDTQYF,TGTGCCAGCAGCTTGGGGTGGGGTAGCACAGATACGCAGTATTTT
TRBJ2-7,TRBV28,-,-,CASSLRVEQYF,TGTGCCAGCAGTTTGAGGGTTGAGCAGTACTTC
TRBJ1-5,TRBV21-1,-,-,CASSKAWSLRPTLTDSNQPQHF,TGTGCCAGCAGCAAAGCTTGGAGTCTCCGCCCCACTTTGACAGATAGCAATCAGCCCCAGCATTTT
TRBJ2-1,TRBV10-2,-,-,CASSLNEQFF,TGCGCCAGCAGTCTCAATGAGCAGTTCTTC
TRBJ1-1,TRBV19,-,-,CASSLRPTNTEAFF,TGTGCCAGTAGTCTCAGACCGACGAACACTGAAGCTTTCTTT
TRBJ2-5,TRBV5-1,-,-,CASSLLWQSRETQYF,TGCGCCAGCAGCTTGCTATGGCAGTCGAGAGAGACCCAGTACTTC
TRBJ1-6,TRBV6-5,-,-,CASSLNRNSPLHF,TGTGCCAGCAGTTTGAACAGAAATTCACCCCTCCACTTT
TRBJ1-2,TRBV6-4,-,-,CASSATGTVIGGYTF,TGTGCCAGCAGTGCGACCGGGACCGTCATCGGAGGCTACACCTTC
TRBJ2-2,TRBV10-1,-,-,CASSEGYRAGELFF,TGCGCCAGCAGTGAGGGCTACCGGGCCGGGGAGCTGTTTTTT
TRBJ2-7,TRBV6-1,-,TRBD1,CASSADRESYEQYF,TGTGCCAGCAGTGCGGACAGGGAATCCTACGAGCAGTACTTC
TRBJ2-2,TRBV6-1,-,-,CASAYYTGELFF,TGTGCCAGCGCCTACTACACCGGGGAGCTGTTTTTT
TRBJ2-3,TRBV2,-,-,CASSSSRVFTDTQYF,TGTGCCAGCAGTTCCAGCCGTGTGTTTACAGATACGCAGTATTTT
TRBJ1-1,TRBV18,few,TRBD1,CASSPRTGGNTEAFF,TGTGCCAGCTCACCTCGGACAGGAGGAAACACTGAAGCTTTCTTT
TRBJ2-5,TRBV25-1,-,TRBD2,CASSEGWLAGGETQYF,TGTGCCAGCAGTGAAGGTTGGCTAGCGGGGGGAGAGACCCAGTACTTC
TRBJ1-2,TRBV29-1,-,TRBD1,CSVEGDSHNYGYTF,TGCAGCGTTGAGGGGGACAGCCATAACTATGGCTACACCTTC
TRBJ2-7,TRBV6-6,-,TRBD2,CASSYSLGLAKGEQYF,TGTGCCAGCAGTTACTCGTTGGGACTAGCGAAAGGCGAGCAGTACTTC
TRBJ1-5,TRBV7-7,-,-,CASSSGLNQPQHF,TGTGCTAGCAGCTCAGGACTCAATCAGCCCCAGCATTTT
TRBJ2-3,TRBV4-2,-,TRBD2,CASSPTSGGPYFTDTQYF,TGTGCCAGCAGCCCGACTAGCGGGGGGCCGTACTTCACAGATACGCAGTATTTT
TRBJ1-5,TRBV5-1,once,-,CASSSTDSLRQPQHF,TGCGCCAGCAGCTCTACCGACAGCCTTCGTCAGCCCCAGCATTTT
TRBJ1-1,TRBV6-1,-,-,CASSDTGPGDTEAFF,TGTGCCAGCAGCGACACAGGCCCCGGGGACACTGAAGCTTTCTTT
TRBJ2-3,TRBV5-1,-,TRBD1,CASSLEDRDTDTQYF,TGCGCCAGCAGCTTGGAGGACAGGGACACAGATACGCAGTATTTT
TRBJ1-5,TRBV6-6,-,TRBD1,CASSPGQGASNQPQHF,TGTGCCAGCAGTCCCGGACAGGGGGCGAGCAATCAGCCCCAGCATTTT
TRBJ2-1,TRBV5-1,-,TRBD2,CASSLAGGTSLNEQFF,TGCGCCAGCAGCTTGGCTGGAGGGACTAGCCTCAATGAGCAGTTCTTC
TRBJ2-1,TRBV9,-,-,CASSQYNEQFF,TGTGCCAGCAGCCAGTACAATGAGCAGTTCTTC
TRBJ2-7,TRBV28,-,-,CASSLAYEQYF,TGTGCCAGCAGTCTTGCCTACGAGCAGTACTTC
TRBJ2-1,TRBV5-1,-,-,CASKLGTSEQFF,TGCGCCAGCAAGCTTGGCACGAGCGAGCAGTTCTTC
TRBJ2-7,TRBV2,-,-,CASRGTASYEQYF,TGTGCCAGCAGAGGGACTGCGAGCTACGAGCAGTACTTC
TRBJ1-6,TRBV29-1,-,-,CSVQDQYNSPLHF,TGCAGCGTACAGGACCAATATAATTCACCCCTCCACTTT
TRBJ2-7,TRBV5-1,-,-,CASSPGGGYYEQYF,TGCGCCAGCAGCCCCGGTGGCGGTTACTACGAGCAGTACTTC
TRBJ2-3,TRBV5-4,-,TRBD2,CASSRTSGGSSTDTQYF,TGTGCCAGCAGCAGGACTAGCGGGGGTTCTAGCACAGATACGCAGTATTTT
TRBJ2-5,TRBV6-1,-,-,CASRHPHSQETQYF,TGTGCCAGCAGACATCCTCACAGCCAAGAGACCCAGTACTTC